This TCR beta chain was obtained from a study of CD8 T cells in Susac syndrome. Random hexamers were used to reverse transcribe the RNA input (about 0.45 to 1 ug). TCRdb analysed the immunoSEQ multiplex PCR reads with MiXCR anew, one entry per CDR3 protein. Of approximately 100,000 distinct CDR3 sequences listed, 94% are singletons. Trimming cost V 4 bases and J 0 bases, with 8 bases left between them. The CDR3 sequence is 14 residues long. CDR1 and CDR2 (germline): SGDLS, YYNGEE. The chain recombines TRBV9 with TRBJ1-5; possibly TRBD1 for D (5 bases). The origin of this receptor is a human donor with Susac syndrome. Material for sequencing was CD8+ T cells from PBMCs. The CDR3 DNA is TGTGCCAGCAGCACGACAGCTAGCAATCAGCCCCAGCATTTT. Translating it yields CASSTTASNQPQHF.